This TCR beta chain was documented in a study of cytomegalovirus exposure and HLA in healthy donors. PCR primers comprised 60 Vbeta and 13 Jbeta primers. The data were produced by immunoSEQ multiplex PCR, yet TCRdb's version contains in-frame clones alone and is incomplete. The top ten clones hold roughly 13% of a sample with over 85,000 clones, 76% of them seen once. This CDR3 comprises 12 residues. V lost 2 bases to trimming and J lost 9 bases; unmatched junction nucleotides: 2. Looked up from germline, CDR1 is MNHEY and CDR2 is SVGAGI. V gene TRBV6-5 combines with J gene TRBJ1-1; TRBD1 matches at 8 bases. The sequenced material came from PBMCs. This sequence originates from a man younger than 45 in good health and CMV-seropositive. DNA of the CDR3: TGTGCCAGCAGTTACGGACAGGGTAAAGCTTTCTTT. It yields the protein CASSYGQGKAFF.